This T cell receptor beta chain comes out of a study of radiotherapy plus CTLA-4 blockade in lung cancer. The CDR3 sequence is 14 residues long. Germline CDR1 reads SNHLY; CDR2 reads FYNNEI. Trimming took off 6 bases at V and 6 bases at J, with 15 bases between the two ends. Libraries were prepared by immunoSEQ multiplex PCR; TCRdb keeps only in-frame clonotypes and omits some of them. The data show 25,000 to 35,000 clones, approximately 80% seen once. The source of this sequence is a human donor with non-small cell lung cancer that progressed on radiotherapy plus ipilimumab. This chain uses TRBV2 with TRBJ2-1, with a tentative D call TRBD2 (7 bases). The material sequenced was peripheral blood, taken from a patient treated with radiotherapy plus ipilimumab. The DNA for the CDR3 is TGTGCCAGCAGCCTATTTAGGGGGGGCAATGAGCAGTTCTTC. This encodes CASSLFRGGNEQFF.